This T cell receptor (beta chain) was found in a study of T cells after yellow fever vaccination. Trimming removed 0 bases at V and 5 bases at J, with 7 bases between. In germline, CDR1 is LGHNA, CDR2 YSLEER. This CDR3 region has 13 residues. A process of 5'RACE template switching, which added a universal primer site and UMIs, was used to make TCR cDNA. TCRdb independently ran MiXCR on the 5' RACE reads; one entry per CDR3 protein. The sample carries roughly 500,000 distinct CDR3 sequences, 15% to 20% recorded once. About this clonotype: Its specificity is not known.

General study findings and limits: The presence of abundant clonotypes contaminating from the bulk population was possible in FACS-sorted repertoires. After the booster, 96% of CD4 and 75% to 90% of CD8 primary-response clones were re-detected. A minor fraction of clonotypes spanned both CD4 and CD8 compartments.

Sequenced here: PBMCs, sampled 15 days after the yellow fever booster vaccination. The clonotype comes from a man under 40 who received the YFV17D yellow fever vaccine. This chain links TRBV4-3 with TRBJ1-1; D not certain. The CDR3 here is CASSQEGGTEAFF. In DNA form, the CDR3 reads TGCGCCAGCAGCCAAGAAGGTGGGACTGAAGCTTTCTTT.